In its sample, the clone carrying this T cell receptor beta chain was seen a few times. Its cognate antigen is unknown. A clone one base away is much larger, so this may be a read error. V lost 4 bases, J lost 0 bases, and 10 bases lay in between. The CDR3 covers 14 residues. CDR1 and CDR2 from the germline V gene are SGHKS and YYEKEE (reference sequence). The authors produced TCR alpha and TCR beta cDNA libraries with sample barcodes and UMIs by 5'RACE using constant-segment primers. One entry per CDR3 protein results from TCRdb running MiXCR on the 5' RACE reads. The table lists roughly 350,000 distinct CDR3 sequences, around 21% of them singletons. These data are taken from a study of T-cell memory formation after mild COVID-19. Study-level results: Contracting CD4+ clones were located mainly in CM and EM, and CD8+ clones in EMRA. Clones contracting day 15 to 85 were balanced CD4/CD8; later expanders leaned CD4+.

The source of this sequence is an adult woman who had mild COVID-19 (a few samples of this study predate the infection). Cell type and time point are not known. This rearrangement joins TRBV5-5 to TRBJ1-1, with a possible D match to TRBD1 (5 bases). Sequencing was done on a sample of PBMCs or a T cell subset sorted from them (not recorded which). The CDR3 reads CASSPGRLNTEAFF. DNA of the CDR3: TGTGCCAGCAGCCCGGGACGGCTGAACACTGAAGCTTTCTTT.